The next 29 T cell receptor beta chains were all read from a single sample in a study of OX40 agonist ivuxolimab in advanced cancers. TCRdb's table, derived via immunoSEQ multiplex PCR, lists solely in-frame clones and lacks some. The data contain just over 50,000 clones, roughly 80% of them singletons. The sequenced sample was CD4+ or CD8+ T cells sorted from blood, obtained in a trial of the OX40 agonist ivuxolimab. The source of these receptors is an adult with an advanced solid tumor such as melanoma, head and neck, liver or kidney cancer.

This chain links TRBV2 with TRBJ1-5, with no clear D. CDR1 SNHLY and CDR2 FYNNEI come from the germline V gene. The CDR3 contains 13 residues. V dropped 7 bases and J dropped 5 bases, with 12 bases sitting between them. The CDR3 DNA sequence: TGTGCCAGCAAGAGGGATGGGGATCAGCCCCAGCATTTT. It yields the protein CASKRDGDQPQHF.

The V gene is TRBV7-9, the J gene TRBJ2-5; D call uncertain. The J call may be faulty, since TRBJ2-7 better matches the DNA end. Germline CDR1 reads SEHNR; CDR2 reads FQNEAQ (reference sequence). The CDR3 extends over 14 amino acids. The DNA for the CDR3 is TGTGCCAGCAGCCCACGAGACGCAACCTACGAGCAGTACTTC. Translation: CASSPRDATYEQYF.

The V call is TRBV10-3, the J call TRBJ1-4, with D unresolved. The CDR3 contains 13 residues. V lost 3 bases and J lost 8, with 10 bases in between. Germline V gene sequence: CDR1 ENHRY, CDR2 SYGVKD. CDR3 loop: CAISENSNEKLFF. CDR3 DNA: TGTGCCATCAGTGAAAACAGTAACGAAAAACTGTTTTTT.

This clone was found once. The rearrangement uses TRBV6-5 and TRBJ1-2; TRBD1 matches at 7 bases. V lost 6 bases to trimming and J lost 4 bases; unmatched junction nucleotides: 8. Germline-derived CDR1 and CDR2 are MNHEY and SVGAGI. The CDR3 contains 14 residues. CDR3 protein: CASSLRGTGYGYTF. DNA for the CDR3: TGTGCCAGCAGCCTCAGGGGGACTGGCTATGGCTACACCTTC.

This sequence joins TRBV7-8 and TRBJ1-1; D gene uncertain. The CDR3 runs to 13 residues. V was trimmed by 2 bases and J by 6 bases, leaving 10 bases between them. Per the germline V gene, CDR1 is SGHVS and CDR2 is FQNEAQ. The CDR3: CASSLSRSPEAFF. The CDR3 DNA follows: TGTGCCAGCAGCTTATCCAGGAGCCCTGAAGCTTTCTTT. Combining the CDR3 with reference TRBV7-8 and TRBJ1-1 gives the whole variable domain GAGVSQSPRYKVAKRGQDVALRCDPISGHVSLFWYQQALGQGPEFLTYFQNEAQLDKSGLPSDRFFAERPEGSVSTLKIQRTQQEDSAVYLCASSLSRSPEAFFGQGTRLTVV.

This chain connects TRBV7-3 to TRBJ2-3, with D hard to call. The germline gives CDR1 SGHTA, CDR2 FQGTGA. The CDR3 extends over 15 amino acids. V gave up 5 bases and J gave up 6 bases, with 18 bases separating them. The chain's CDR3 is CASSPYPGLEDTQYF. For the CDR3, the DNA is TGTGCCAGCAGCCCTTACCCGGGTTTAGAGGATACGCAGTATTTT.

This chain links TRBV2 with TRBJ1-3; D gene uncertain. Per germline, CDR1 SNHLY and CDR2 FYNNEI. The CDR3 totals 15 residues. Trimming cost V 7 bases and J 0 bases, with 13 bases left between them. This chain's CDR3 is CASNFGGSSGNTIYF. CDR3 bases: TGTGCCAGCAATTTCGGAGGAAGCTCTGGAAACACCATATATTTT. The complete variable domain, with remaining parts taken from reference TRBV2 and TRBJ1-3, reads EPEVTQTPSHQVTQMGQEVILRCVPISNHLYFYWYRQILGQKVEFLVSFYNNEISEKSEIFDDQFSVERPDGSNFTLKIRSTKLEDSAMYFCASNFGGSSGNTIYFGEGSWLTVV.

CDR3 coding DNA: TGCGCCAGCAGCTTGGAACGGGGATCCCCCTATGGCTACACCTTC. Protein product: CASSLERGSPYGYTF. The chain couples TRBV5-1 to TRBJ1-2; no firm D call. CDR1 is SGHRS, CDR2 YFSETQ, per germline. V was cut by 0 bases and J by 4 bases, with 13 bases left in between. This CDR3 comprises 15 residues. Looking up the rest from reference TRBV5-1 and TRBJ1-2 gives the full variable domain: KAGVTQTPRYLIKTRGQQVTLSCSPISGHRSVSWYQQTPGQGLQFLFEYFSETQRNKGNFPGRFSGRQFSNSRSEMNVSTLELGDSALYLCASSLERGSPYGYTFGSGTRLTVV.

The chain is built from TRBV27 and TRBJ2-5; D may be TRBD2 (5 bases). V shed 2 bases and J shed 5 bases, with 15 bases lying between them. The CDR3 runs to 15 residues. Per germline, CDR1 MNHEY and CDR2 SMNVEV (reference sequence). CDR3 nucleotide sequence: TGTGCCAGCAGTTTACGGTGGACGTCGGGGGAGACCCAGTACTTC. Protein sequence: CASSLRWTSGETQYF.

The CDR3 loop is CASTEGTGSQPQHF. In DNA, the CDR3 is TGTGCCAGCACCGAGGGGACAGGGTCTCAGCCCCAGCATTTT. V is TRBV6-6 and J is TRBJ1-5; TRBD1 matches at 9 bases. There are 14 residues in the CDR3. The trim removed 7 bases at V and 6 bases at J, leaving 7 bases unmatched. In germline, CDR1 is MNHNY, CDR2 SVGAGI (reference sequence).

The rearrangement joins TRBV4-3 to TRBJ2-7; TRBD2 matches at 9 bases. There are 16 residues in the CDR3. Trimming took 4 bases from V and 0 from J; bases not matched to a gene: 7. Per the germline V gene, CDR1 is LGHNA and CDR2 is YSLEER. The CDR3 loop is CASSPSSGGPSYEQYF. Written as DNA, the CDR3 is TGCGCCAGCAGCCCCAGTAGCGGGGGCCCCTCCTACGAGCAGTACTTC.

The V call is TRBV6-1, the J call TRBJ2-3; D might be TRBD1 (7 bases). Trimming stripped 6 bases from V and 4 bases from J, with 17 bases between. Per the germline V gene, CDR1 is MNHNS and CDR2 is SASEGT. The CDR3 covers 15 residues. In DNA form, the CDR3 reads TGTGCCAGCAGAGGCGACCGGGGGACAGCAGATACGCAGTATTTT. Its protein is CASRGDRGTADTQYF.

This clone has more than one count but fewer than ten. The chain employs TRBV4-1 and TRBJ1-6, with D perhaps matching TRBD1 (6 bases). V was trimmed by 4 bases and J by 7 bases, leaving 14 bases between them. There are 15 residues in the CDR3. Per the germline V gene, CDR1 is MGHRA and CDR2 is YSYEKL. The CDR3 here is CASSPWTDPNSPLHF. For the CDR3, the DNA is TGCGCCAGCAGCCCCTGGACAGATCCGAATTCACCCCTCCACTTT.

The chain is built from TRBV5-1 and TRBJ2-3; 9 bases map to TRBD1. The germline CDR1 and CDR2 sequences are SGHRS and YFSETQ. The junction had 14 bases not matched to a gene; V was cut back by 5 bases and J by 1 base. The CDR3 has 18 residues. The CDR3 sequence is CASSTSGTGSAGTDTQYF. CDR3 sequence (DNA): TGCGCCAGCAGTACCTCCGGGACAGGGTCAGCGGGCACAGATACGCAGTATTTT.

The rearrangement links TRBV28 to TRBJ2-7; no clear D gene. There are 11 residues in the CDR3. Germline V gene sequence: CDR1 MDHEN, CDR2 SYDVKM. Trimming cost V 3 bases and J 6 bases, with 6 bases left between them. CDR3 sequence (DNA): TGTGCCAGCAGTTTGTGGGGCGAGCAGTACTTC. This encodes CASSLWGEQYF.

The chain couples TRBV5-1 to TRBJ2-2; unclear D gene. Germline CDR1 reads SGHRS; CDR2 reads YFSETQ. The V end was cut by 4 bases, the J end by 7 bases, with 11 bases between. This CDR3 has 13 residues. CDR3 DNA: TGCGCCAGCAGCCCGGCTGGGGACGGGGAGCTGTTTTTT. This sequence encodes CASSPAGDGELFF.

In this sample, this clone turned up a few times. V and J are TRBV13 and TRBJ1-6; a possible D gene is TRBD1 (5 bases). CDR1 PRHDT and CDR2 FYEKMQ come from the germline V gene (reference sequence). Trimming stripped 2 bases from V and 6 bases from J, with 11 bases between. This CDR3 comprises 15 residues. Written as DNA, the CDR3 is TGTGCCAGCAGCTTACTAGGACAACCTAATTCACCCCTCCACTTT. It specifies CASSLLGQPNSPLHF.

This chain links TRBV7-8 with TRBJ2-5, with 9 bases that match TRBD2. Germline values: CDR1 SGHVS, CDR2 FQNEAQ. The V segment lost 4 bases and the J segment 5 bases; nucleotides outside the gene matches: 11. This CDR3 is 16 amino acids long. CDR3 nucleotide sequence: TGTGCCAGCAGCTCCTGGGGTAGCGGGGGCGCGGAGACCCAGTACTTC. Protein product: CASSSWGSGGAETQYF.

This chain joins TRBV9 and TRBJ2-2; TRBD1 agrees at 10 bases. There are 16 residues in the CDR3. Germline CDR1 is SGDLS and CDR2 is YYNGEE. The trim removed 5 bases at V and 7 bases at J, leaving 11 bases unmatched. CDR3 DNA sequence: TGTGCCAGCAGACCCCCGGGACAGGGGATCGTCGGGGAGCTGTTTTTT. Translating gives CASRPPGQGIVGELFF.

The chain employs TRBV29-1 and TRBJ1-1; 7 bases fit TRBD1. Germline V gene lookup returns CDR1 SQVTM and CDR2 ANQGSEA. This CDR3 has 13 residues. Trimming took 7 bases from V and 6 from J; bases not matched to a gene: 11. The chain's CDR3 is CSARRGGDSEAFF. The CDR3 region has the DNA TGCAGCGCCCGCAGAGGGGGCGATTCTGAAGCTTTCTTT.

The gene calls are TRBV11-2 and TRBJ1-2; the match to TRBD1 covers 12 bases. This CDR3 comprises 14 residues. Unmatched junction bases numbered 4, after V lost 4 bases and J lost 7 bases. Germline CDR1 reads SGHAT; CDR2 reads FQNNGV. The CDR3 sequence: CASSWGTGGIGYTF. Here the CDR3 DNA reads TGTGCCAGCAGCTGGGGGACAGGGGGCATTGGCTACACCTTC.

V and J are TRBV25-1 and TRBJ1-2; TRBD1 aligns across 7 bases. The CDR3 covers 15 residues. Germline CDR1 and CDR2: MGHDK and SYGVNS. With V trimmed by 4 bases and J by 8 bases, 13 bases remained unmatched. The DNA for the CDR3 is TGTGCCAGCAGTGTCCTAGGAGGGGGCGCAGAGGGCTACACCTTC. Its protein product is CASSVLGGGAEGYTF.

The sample holds a few counts of this clone. V and J are TRBV11-3 and TRBJ1-6; D is undetermined. The germline V and J ends were trimmed by 8 bases and 2 bases, with 19 bases remaining between them. Germline V gene data show CDR1 as SGHNT and CDR2 as YENEEA. The CDR3 runs to 17 residues. The CDR3 DNA is TGTGCCAGCGCCAGATCGGATCGGACTGCCTATAATTCACCCCTCCACTTT. Amino acids: CASARSDRTAYNSPLHF.

The chain combines TRBV11-2 with TRBJ1-2, with 12 bases lining up with TRBD1. The CDR3 is 17 residues long. Unmatched junction bases numbered 10, after V lost 1 base and J lost 7 bases. Germline assignment: CDR1 SGHAT and CDR2 FQNNGV. The CDR3 sequence is CASSLAGTGGSSFGYTF. The CDR3, as DNA: TGTGCCAGCAGCTTAGCGGGGACAGGGGGCTCGAGTTTTGGCTACACCTTC.

CDR3: CASSLETGGARKQPQHF. CDR3 DNA sequence: TGTGCCAGCAGCTTAGAGACAGGGGGCGCGAGAAAACAGCCCCAGCATTTT. The chain joins TRBV11-3 to TRBJ1-5; 10 bases match TRBD1. V shed 0 bases, J shed 7 bases, and the junction held 9 bases outside the gene matches. Per the germline V gene, CDR1 is SGHNT and CDR2 is YENEEA. The length of the CDR3 is 17 residues.

CDR3 sequence (DNA): TGTGCCAGCAGGAGGGGGACTTTGGGGAACACTGAAGCTTTCTTT. Protein product: CASRRGTLGNTEAFF. V is TRBV7-9 and J is TRBJ1-1, with D perhaps matching TRBD1 (6 bases). Germline V CDR1 and CDR2: SEHNR, FQNEAQ (reference sequence). Deletions cut 6 bases from V and 1 base from J, with 15 bases between. CDR3 length: 15 residues.

This chain links TRBV10-3 with TRBJ1-3; no definite D call. The V end was cut by 1 base, the J end by 0 bases, with 10 bases between. The CDR3 sequence is 16 residues long. Germline V gene lookup returns CDR1 ENHRY and CDR2 SYGVKD. The CDR3 region is CAISELRGSSGNTIYF. The CDR3 region has the DNA TGTGCCATCAGTGAGTTGAGAGGGTCCTCTGGAAACACCATATATTTT.

V is TRBV9 and J is TRBJ1-2, with a weak D call TRBD1 (6 bases). Germline V gene sequence: CDR1 SGDLS, CDR2 YYNGEE. Trimming took 0 bases from V and 1 from J, leaving 7 bases between them. The CDR3 loop spans 14 amino acids. CDR3 in DNA: TGTGCCAGCAGCGTAGGAGGGGGTAACTATGGCTACACCTTC. Its protein product is CASSVGGGNYGYTF. Supplemented by reference TRBV9 and TRBJ1-2, the full variable domain reads DSGVTQTPKHLITATGQRVTLRCSPRSGDLSVYWYQQSLDQGLQFLIQYYNGEERAKGNILERFSAQQFPDLHSELNLSSLELGDSALYFCASSVGGGNYGYTFGSGTRLTVV.

The V and J genes are TRBV7-9 and TRBJ2-3; possible D gene TRBD2, 5 bases. CDR3 length: 19 residues. Trimming took off 0 bases at V and 1 base at J, with 20 bases between the two ends. The germline CDR1 and CDR2 sequences are SEHNR and FQNEAQ (reference sequence). The CDR3 DNA follows: TGTGCCAGCAGCTTAGCGCCCCTGGGGTCGCGGGCGCGCACAGATACGCAGTATTTT. Translation gives CASSLAPLGSRARTDTQYF.